The 4 T cell receptor beta chains reported below all come from one sample, sequenced in a study of post-analysis software for immune sequencing data. General study results and limits: When patients were compared with controls, 4 or 5 TRBV segments were more frequent, TRBV5-6, TRBV5-1 and TRBV20-1 among them.

What these receptors recognize is not known. Each TCR beta cDNA library carried unique molecular identifiers. TCRdb reanalysed the PCR reads using MiXCR and keeps one entry per CDR3 protein. This repertoire shows roughly 800,000 distinct CDR3 sequences, approximately 53% found once; its top ten account for about 4.8%. The specimen sequenced was blood. Receptor source: a girl aged 5-17 years with multiple sclerosis.

V and J are TRBV6-1 and TRBJ2-5; D assignment may be TRBD1 or TRBD2 (5 bases each). V lost 8 bases to trimming and J lost 0 bases, with 13 bases between them. Per germline, CDR1 MNHNS and CDR2 SASEGT. This CDR3 has 14 residues. CDR3 sequence (DNA): TGTGCCAGCCTGGGACGGAGGTACCAAGAGACCCAGTACTTC. Amino acids: CASLGRRYQETQYF.

The chain employs TRBV12-3 or TRBV12-4 and TRBJ2-3; 7 bases line up with TRBD2. V trimming: 7 bases; J trimming: 3 bases; junction bases outside the gene matches: 13. This CDR3 contains 16 residues. The CDR3 loop is CASKRGWEVGTDTQYF. The DNA for the CDR3 is TGTGCCAGCAAGCGGGGCTGGGAGGTTGGGACAGATACGCAGTATTTT.

The table lists this clonotype with a few counts. The V call is TRBV5-1, the J call TRBJ2-7, with TRBD1 matching 7 bases. CDR1 is SGHRS and CDR2 is YFSETQ in the germline V gene. Unmatched junction bases numbered 5, after V lost 2 bases and J lost 3 bases. CDR3 length equals 14 residues. The CDR3, as DNA: TGCGCCAGCAGCTTAGGGCCAGGGGGCTACGAGCAGTACTTC. Its translation is CASSLGPGGYEQYF.

The rearrangement uses TRBV7-2 and TRBJ2-3; D gene ambiguous. The CDR3 is made up of 12 amino acids. The ends were cut back, 8 bases at V and 6 bases at J, with 12 bases in the middle. The germline V gene encodes CDR1 SGHTA and CDR2 FQGNSA. As DNA, the CDR3 is TGTGCCAGCTCCTCATTGGCGGATACGCAGTATTTT. Protein product: CASSSLADTQYF.